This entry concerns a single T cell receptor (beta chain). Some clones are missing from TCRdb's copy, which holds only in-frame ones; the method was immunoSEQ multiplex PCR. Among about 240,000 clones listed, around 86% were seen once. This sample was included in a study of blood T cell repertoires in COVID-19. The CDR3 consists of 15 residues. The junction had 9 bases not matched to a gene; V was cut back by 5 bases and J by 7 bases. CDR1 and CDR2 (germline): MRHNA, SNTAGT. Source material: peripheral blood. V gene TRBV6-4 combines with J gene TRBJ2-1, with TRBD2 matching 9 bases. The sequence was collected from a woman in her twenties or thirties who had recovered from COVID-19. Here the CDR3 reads CASSPFGGGANEQFF. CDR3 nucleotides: TGTGCCAGCAGTCCCTTCGGCGGGGGGGCTAATGAGCAGTTCTTC.